This T cell receptor (beta chain) was recorded in a study of T cell repertoires in cytomegalovirus infection. The count of this clonotype is one. Its antigen is not known. Germline lookup yields CDR1 LNHDA and CDR2 SQIVND (reference sequence). This CDR3 spans 18 amino acids. Trimming removed 7 bases from V and 0 bases from J, with 22 bases in between. TCRdb processed the reads anew with MiXCR; each CDR3 protein has one entry. The table shows more than 250,000 distinct CDR3 sequences, with around a quarter occurring only once. J is TRBJ1-5 and V is TRBV19; TRBD1 might be the D (5 bases). This sequence was found in a human donor in good health (CMV status not recorded). Some clones in this sample may be carry-over from other donors' samples. The material was cultured PBMCs, obtained from culture after CMV antigen stimulation. The CDR3 spells CASNPLPGAINSNQPQHF. For the CDR3, the DNA is TGTGCCAGTAACCCATTACCCGGGGCCATTAATAGCAATCAGCCCCAGCATTTT.